The rows below give T cell receptor beta chains drawn from one sample of a study of cytomegalovirus exposure and HLA in healthy donors. The protocol was immunoSEQ multiplex PCR, while the TCRdb copy is restricted to in-frame clones and leaves out a portion. The repertoire holds around 67,000 clones, 65% to 70% seen once, with 2% to 2.5% in the top ten. Material for sequencing was PBMCs. The receptors were sampled from a woman aged 30 to 39 in good health and CMV-seronegative. Both conserved end residues are part of each CDR3. Each record gives: CDR3 protein, CDR3 DNA, J gene, V gene, clone size, D gene. A D gene is named only where the DNA matches it firmly. Clone size, where shown, is once, few, many, or a class for clones that have expanded.

cdr3_aa: CAGRVSSTDTQYF
cdr3_nt: TGTGCCGGGCGCGTATCTAGCACAGATACGCAGTATTTT
j_call: TRBJ2-3
v_call: TRBV6-1
clone_size: NA
d_call: NA

cdr3_aa: CASSIFAGYGYTF
cdr3_nt: TGTGCCAGCAGCATCTTCGCCGGCTATGGCTACACCTTC
j_call: TRBJ1-2
v_call: TRBV27
clone_size: NA
d_call: NA

cdr3_aa: CASSYRGAGEQYF
cdr3_nt: TGTGCCAGCAGCTACCGGGGTGCCGGCGAGCAGTACTTC
j_call: TRBJ2-7
v_call: TRBV11-2
clone_size: NA
d_call: NA

cdr3_aa: CASSLVWLDTQYF
cdr3_nt: TGTGCCAGCAGTTTAGTGTGGCTAGATACGCAGTATTTT
j_call: TRBJ2-3
v_call: TRBV27
clone_size: NA
d_call: NA

cdr3_aa: CASSQDRYSNQPQHF
cdr3_nt: TGCGCCAGCAGCCAGGACAGATATAGCAATCAGCCCCAGCATTTT
j_call: TRBJ1-5
v_call: TRBV4-1
clone_size: NA
d_call: NA

cdr3_aa: CASGRDGTYEQYF
cdr3_nt: TGTGCCAGCGGGAGGGACGGAACCTACGAGCAGTACTTC
j_call: TRBJ2-7
v_call: TRBV5-5
clone_size: few
d_call: TRBD2

cdr3_aa: CASSRARGSYEQYF
cdr3_nt: TGTGCCAGCAGCCGAGCCCGGGGTTCCTACGAGCAGTACTTC
j_call: TRBJ2-7
v_call: TRBV11-2
clone_size: NA
d_call: NA

cdr3_aa: CASSLGADSGNTIYF
cdr3_nt: TGTGCCAGCAGCTTAGGAGCTGACTCTGGAAACACCATATATTTT
j_call: TRBJ1-3
v_call: TRBV7-6
clone_size: NA
d_call: NA

cdr3_aa: CASSEKRLPQHF
cdr3_nt: TGTGCCAGCAGTGAAAAGAGGCTTCCCCAGCATTTT
j_call: TRBJ1-5
v_call: TRBV6-5
clone_size: NA
d_call: NA

cdr3_aa: CASILGRGDNYNEQFF
cdr3_nt: TGTGCCAGCATCCTAGGGCGGGGGGACAACTACAATGAGCAGTTCTTC
j_call: TRBJ2-1
v_call: TRBV7-9
clone_size: NA
d_call: TRBD2

cdr3_aa: CASSIGTGTEQYF
cdr3_nt: TGTGCCAGTAGTATAGGGACAGGGACCGAGCAGTACTTC
j_call: TRBJ2-7
v_call: TRBV19
clone_size: NA
d_call: TRBD1

cdr3_aa: CASSPQTGTPAKLFF
cdr3_nt: TGTGCCAGCAGCCCCCAGACAGGGACGCCCGCAAAACTGTTTTTT
j_call: TRBJ1-4
v_call: TRBV7-8
clone_size: NA
d_call: TRBD1

cdr3_aa: CARWAGGPYTHNSPLHF
cdr3_nt: TGTGCCAGATGGGCAGGGGGCCCCTACACGCATAATTCACCCCTCCACTTT
j_call: TRBJ1-6
v_call: TRBV5-3
clone_size: NA
d_call: TRBD1

cdr3_aa: CASSFKGGDNQPQHF
cdr3_nt: TGTGCCAGCAGCTTCAAGGGAGGAGACAATCAGCCCCAGCATTTT
j_call: TRBJ1-5
v_call: TRBV5-1
clone_size: NA
d_call: NA

cdr3_aa: CSSSLAREDQYF
cdr3_nt: TGTTCCAGCAGCTTAGCGAGGGAGGACCAGTACTTC
j_call: TRBJ2-5
v_call: TRBV7-9
clone_size: NA
d_call: NA

cdr3_aa: CASSPQTSGDQETQYF
cdr3_nt: TGTGCCAGCTCACCGCAGACTAGCGGGGACCAAGAGACCCAGTACTTC
j_call: TRBJ2-5
v_call: TRBV18
clone_size: NA
d_call: TRBD2

cdr3_aa: CASKTRGDYGYTF
cdr3_nt: TGTGCCAGTAAGACCAGGGGCGACTATGGCTACACCTTC
j_call: TRBJ1-2
v_call: TRBV19
clone_size: NA
d_call: NA

cdr3_aa: CASSGTSGQETQYF
cdr3_nt: TGCGCCAGCAGCGGGACTAGCGGCCAAGAGACCCAGTACTTC
j_call: TRBJ2-5
v_call: TRBV5-1
clone_size: few
d_call: TRBD2

cdr3_aa: CSARLRHERFF
cdr3_nt: TGCAGTGCTAGGCTCCGTCATGAGCGGTTCTTC
j_call: TRBJ2-1
v_call: TRBV20-1
clone_size: NA
d_call: NA

cdr3_aa: CASSVGDRAYNEQFF
cdr3_nt: TGTGCCAGCAGCGTAGGGGACAGGGCCTACAATGAGCAGTTCTTC
j_call: TRBJ2-1
v_call: TRBV9
clone_size: once
d_call: TRBD1

cdr3_aa: CASSPGTSGVHEQFF
cdr3_nt: TGTGCCAGCAGTCCCGGGACTAGCGGGGTTCATGAGCAGTTCTTC
j_call: TRBJ2-1
v_call: TRBV11-2
clone_size: few
d_call: TRBD2

cdr3_aa: CASNLAGQNYGYTF
cdr3_nt: TGCGCCAGCAACCTCGCGGGACAGAACTATGGCTACACCTTC
j_call: TRBJ1-2
v_call: TRBV5-1
clone_size: NA
d_call: TRBD1

cdr3_aa: CASSLVAGFEGYTF
cdr3_nt: TGTGCCAGCAGCTTAGTCGCAGGCTTCGAGGGCTACACCTTC
j_call: TRBJ1-2
v_call: TRBV7-8
clone_size: NA
d_call: NA

cdr3_aa: CASRSGISGNTIYF
cdr3_nt: TGTGCCAGCAGGAGCGGGATCTCTGGAAACACCATATATTTT
j_call: TRBJ1-3
v_call: TRBV6-5
clone_size: NA
d_call: NA

cdr3_aa: CASSLGEIYGYTF
cdr3_nt: TGCGCCAGCAGCTTGGGGGAGATCTATGGCTACACCTTC
j_call: TRBJ1-2
v_call: TRBV5-1
clone_size: few
d_call: NA

cdr3_aa: CASSTGTEGNTIYF
cdr3_nt: TGTGCCAGCAGTACAGGGACGGAAGGAAACACCATATATTTT
j_call: TRBJ1-3
v_call: TRBV6-1
clone_size: few
d_call: NA

cdr3_aa: CASSSAGGSYEQYF
cdr3_nt: TGTGCCAGCAGTTCGGCAGGGGGGTCCTACGAGCAGTACTTC
j_call: TRBJ2-7
v_call: TRBV28
clone_size: NA
d_call: NA

cdr3_aa: CASSPWRGYFNEQFF
cdr3_nt: TGCGCCAGCAGCCCCTGGCGGGGGTACTTTAATGAGCAGTTCTTC
j_call: TRBJ2-1
v_call: TRBV4-1
clone_size: NA
d_call: TRBD2

cdr3_aa: CASSFGQGTQPQHF
cdr3_nt: TGTGCCAGCAGTTTCGGACAGGGTACTCAGCCCCAGCATTTT
j_call: TRBJ1-5
v_call: TRBV7-2
clone_size: NA
d_call: TRBD1

cdr3_aa: CASSYGELNTEAFF
cdr3_nt: TGTGCCAGCAGTTACGGGGAGTTGAACACTGAAGCTTTCTTT
j_call: TRBJ1-1
v_call: TRBV6-6
clone_size: few
d_call: NA

cdr3_aa: CASGLAEGRTEAFF
cdr3_nt: TGCGCCAGCGGCTTGGCCGAGGGTAGGACTGAAGCTTTCTTT
j_call: TRBJ1-1
v_call: TRBV5-1
clone_size: NA
d_call: NA

cdr3_aa: CASSDYPGGINPIVSTDTQYF
cdr3_nt: TGTGCCAGCAGTGACTATCCGGGGGGCATCAACCCCATTGTAAGCACAGATACGCAGTATTTT
j_call: TRBJ2-3
v_call: TRBV6-4
clone_size: NA
d_call: NA

cdr3_aa: CASSLAQDRRYTF
cdr3_nt: TGTGCCAGCAGCTTAGCCCAGGACAGAAGGTACACCTTC
j_call: TRBJ1-2
v_call: TRBV7-2
clone_size: NA
d_call: NA

cdr3_aa: CSVDLGSSGGGEQFF
cdr3_nt: TGCAGCGTTGACCTCGGGTCTAGCGGGGGGGGTGAGCAGTTCTTC
j_call: TRBJ2-1
v_call: TRBV29-1
clone_size: NA
d_call: TRBD2

cdr3_aa: CASSVDRGPGEQYF
cdr3_nt: TGCGCCAGCAGCGTGGACAGGGGACCCGGTGAGCAGTACTTC
j_call: TRBJ2-7
v_call: TRBV5-1
clone_size: NA
d_call: TRBD1

cdr3_aa: CASSEQRNTEAFF
cdr3_nt: TGTGCCAGCAGCGAACAGAGGAACACTGAAGCTTTCTTT
j_call: TRBJ1-1
v_call: TRBV7-9
clone_size: NA
d_call: NA

cdr3_aa: CASSQDRHGKNIQYF
cdr3_nt: TGCGCCAGCAGCCAAGATAGACACGGAAAAAACATTCAGTACTTC
j_call: TRBJ2-4
v_call: TRBV4-3
clone_size: NA
d_call: NA

cdr3_aa: CASSLGGLGTEAFF
cdr3_nt: TGTGCCAGCAGCTTGGGAGGGCTAGGGACTGAAGCTTTCTTT
j_call: TRBJ1-1
v_call: TRBV5-5
clone_size: NA
d_call: NA

cdr3_aa: CASSEQTGVSYNEQFF
cdr3_nt: TGTGCCAGCAGCGAGCAGACAGGCGTTTCCTACAATGAGCAGTTCTTC
j_call: TRBJ2-1
v_call: TRBV7-2
clone_size: NA
d_call: NA

cdr3_aa: CASSEASLAGALIYEQYF
cdr3_nt: TGTGCCAGCAGTGAAGCCTCACTAGCGGGGGCCTTGATCTACGAGCAGTACTTC
j_call: TRBJ2-7
v_call: TRBV2
clone_size: NA
d_call: TRBD2

cdr3_aa: CASSPLAGGTTDTQYF
cdr3_nt: TGTGCCAGCAGCCCACTAGCGGGGGGGACCACAGATACGCAGTATTTT
j_call: TRBJ2-3
v_call: TRBV5-4
clone_size: NA
d_call: TRBD2

cdr3_aa: CASSLEVRGGGIHEQYF
cdr3_nt: TGTGCCAGCAGCTTGGAGGTCCGCGGGGGGGGCATCCACGAGCAGTACTTC
j_call: TRBJ2-7
v_call: TRBV5-5
clone_size: NA
d_call: TRBD2

cdr3_aa: CASSPQRGGTDTQYF
cdr3_nt: TGTGCCAGCAGCCCCCAGCGGGGGGGAACAGATACGCAGTATTTT
j_call: TRBJ2-3
v_call: TRBV5-5
clone_size: NA
d_call: TRBD2

cdr3_aa: CASGETSGPQETQYF
cdr3_nt: TGTGCCAGCGGAGAGACTAGCGGGCCCCAAGAGACCCAGTACTTC
j_call: TRBJ2-5
v_call: TRBV27
clone_size: NA
d_call: TRBD2

cdr3_aa: CAWSLGTAVNYGYTF
cdr3_nt: TGTGCCTGGAGCCTCGGGACAGCCGTGAACTATGGCTACACCTTC
j_call: TRBJ1-2
v_call: TRBV30
clone_size: NA
d_call: TRBD1

cdr3_aa: CASSLQAYTEAFF
cdr3_nt: TGTGCCAGCAGCTTACAGGCGTACACTGAAGCTTTCTTT
j_call: TRBJ1-1
v_call: TRBV7-3
clone_size: few
d_call: NA

cdr3_aa: CASKEGWGKGEKLFF
cdr3_nt: TGTGCCAGCAAGGAGGGATGGGGAAAGGGTGAAAAACTGTTTTTT
j_call: TRBJ1-4
v_call: TRBV28
clone_size: few
d_call: NA

cdr3_aa: CASSFEEGTGRNEQFF
cdr3_nt: TGTGCCAGCAGCTTTGAAGAGGGGACAGGGCGCAATGAGCAGTTCTTC
j_call: TRBJ2-1
v_call: TRBV7-3
clone_size: few
d_call: TRBD1

cdr3_aa: CATRGEPNTEAFF
cdr3_nt: TGCGCCACCAGGGGCGAACCGAACACTGAAGCTTTCTTT
j_call: TRBJ1-1
v_call: TRBV5-1
clone_size: NA
d_call: NA

cdr3_aa: CATSRPGGFQPQHF
cdr3_nt: TGTGCCACCAGCAGACCGGGCGGGTTTCAGCCCCAGCATTTT
j_call: TRBJ1-5
v_call: TRBV15
clone_size: NA
d_call: NA

cdr3_aa: CASGIAINEQFF
cdr3_nt: TGTGCCAGCGGGATAGCGATTAATGAGCAGTTCTTC
j_call: TRBJ2-1
v_call: TRBV27
clone_size: NA
d_call: NA

cdr3_aa: CASRGQLGNTIYF
cdr3_nt: TGTGCCAGCAGGGGACAGCTTGGAAACACCATATATTTT
j_call: TRBJ1-3
v_call: TRBV6-1
clone_size: few
d_call: TRBD1

cdr3_aa: CASSLGSFSRVHEQYF
cdr3_nt: TGCGCCAGCAGCTTAGGGAGTTTCTCTAGGGTCCACGAGCAGTACTTC
j_call: TRBJ2-7
v_call: TRBV5-1
clone_size: NA
d_call: NA

cdr3_aa: CASSLPTGQVTYEQYF
cdr3_nt: TGTGCCAGCAGTTTACCAACGGGACAGGTTACCTACGAGCAGTACTTC
j_call: TRBJ2-7
v_call: TRBV6-6
clone_size: NA
d_call: TRBD1

cdr3_aa: CASSLERGGHSPLHF
cdr3_nt: TGCGCCAGCAGCTTGGAGCGGGGGGGGCATTCACCCCTCCACTTT
j_call: TRBJ1-6
v_call: TRBV5-1
clone_size: few
d_call: NA